The source of this TCR beta chain is a study of T cells in localized non-small cell lung cancer. Study conclusions and caveats: Uninvolved adjacent lung, not tumor, had the highest T cell clonality.

Libraries were prepared by immunoSEQ multiplex PCR; TCRdb keeps only in-frame clonotypes and omits some of them. Of tens of thousands of clones listed, 80% are singletons. The CDR3 has 13 residues. Between the trimmed V and J ends, which lost 6 bases and 3 bases, there was a span of 12 bases. Germline CDR1 and CDR2: MDHEN and SYDVKM. Worth noting for this clone: The antigen is undetermined.

The source was peripheral blood, collected before any cancer treatment. The origin of this receptor is an older female donor with stage I lung adenocarcinoma. The V gene is TRBV28, the J gene TRBJ2-7; TRBD1 might be the D (5 bases). CDR3 sequence reads: CASRRGFDYEQYF. The CDR3 DNA is TGTGCCAGCAGAAGGGGATTTGACTACGAGCAGTACTTC.